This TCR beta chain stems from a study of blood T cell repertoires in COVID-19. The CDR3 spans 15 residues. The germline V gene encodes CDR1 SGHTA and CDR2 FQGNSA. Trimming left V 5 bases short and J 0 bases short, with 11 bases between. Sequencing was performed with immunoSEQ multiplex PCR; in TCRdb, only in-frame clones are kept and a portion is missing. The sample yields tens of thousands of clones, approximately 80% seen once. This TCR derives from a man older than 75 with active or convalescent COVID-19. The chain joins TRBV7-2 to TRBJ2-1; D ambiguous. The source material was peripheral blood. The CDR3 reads CASSLDNFSYNEQFF. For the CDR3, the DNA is TGTGCCAGCAGCCTCGACAACTTCTCCTACAATGAGCAGTTCTTC.